Listed below are T cell receptor beta chains from one sample, sequenced in a study of beta chain features in type 1 diabetes. Clones were read by immunoSEQ multiplex PCR, and TCRdb kept only the in-frame ones, dropping some. Among a few hundred thousand clones listed, roughly 25% were seen once. Sequences were obtained from naive CD4+ T cells from blood. The origin of the receptors is a woman in her twenties or thirties with type 1 diabetes. The CDR3 runs from the conserved cysteine through the conserved F or W. A D gene is named only where the DNA matches it firmly. The size of a clone is reported for some rows only, either as once, few or many, or as a class for expanded clones.

J gene | D gene | clone size | V gene | CDR3 DNA | CDR3 protein
TRBJ2-7 | . | few | TRBV2 | TGTGCCAGCAGTGATAGCTCGAGGGCCTACGAGCAGTACTTC | CASSDSSRAYEQYF
TRBJ1-2 | . | . | TRBV5-4 | TGTGCCAGCAGCTTGGCCATATCAGGGCGAGGCTACACCTTC | CASSLAISGRGYTF
TRBJ2-4 | . | few | TRBV29-1 | TGCAGCGTTGTAACCCAACGGGGCAAAAACATTCAGTACTTC | CSVVTQRGKNIQYF
TRBJ2-1 | TRBD2 | . | TRBV7-3 | TGTGCCAGCAGCAAAGGACTAGCGGGAGAGCAGTTCTTC | CASSKGLAGEQFF
TRBJ2-5 | TRBD2 | . | TRBV7-3 | TGTGCCAGCAGCCCCTCGGCTAGCGGTAGGAGAGAGACCCAGTACTTC | CASSPSASGRRETQYF
TRBJ2-1 | . | once | TRBV2 | TGTGCCAGCAGTGTTCACGAGCCCTCCTACAATGAGCAGTTCTTC | CASSVHEPSYNEQFF
TRBJ2-7 | . | . | TRBV19 | TGTGCCAGTAGTGCGTCGGGACTCATCACCTACGAGCAGTACTTC | CASSASGLITYEQYF
TRBJ2-3 | . | . | TRBV30 | TGTGCCTGGAGTGTAATTGGGACTAGCACAGATACGCAGTATTTT | CAWSVIGTSTDTQYF
TRBJ2-1 | . | . | TRBV7-3 | TGTGCCAGCAGCCTCCTTCCTATGGAGGGCTACAATGAGCAGTTCTTC | CASSLLPMEGYNEQFF
TRBJ2-1 | TRBD1 | few | TRBV11-2 | TGTGCCAGCAGCCCCGCCACAGGGGTTCATGAGCAGTTCTTC | CASSPATGVHEQFF
TRBJ2-1 | . | few | TRBV15 | TGTGCCACCAGCAGAGATCGGGGGAATGAGCAGTTCTTC | CATSRDRGNEQFF
TRBJ2-7 | . | . | TRBV20-1 | TGCAGTGCTTTAGCGCTCTACGAGCAGTACTTC | CSALALYEQYF
TRBJ2-3 | . | few | TRBV9 | TGTGCCAGCAGCGAACGGACAGTAATCACAGATACGCAGTATTTT | CASSERTVITDTQYF
TRBJ1-3 | TRBD1 | few | TRBV18 | TGTGCCAGCTCACCGGGGACAGGGCGCTCTGGAAACACCATATATTTT | CASSPGTGRSGNTIYF
TRBJ2-4 | TRBD1 | . | TRBV19 | TGTGCCAGTAGGACAGGGGGCGCAGGCCCAGGGAACATTCAGTACTTC | CASRTGGAGPGNIQYF
TRBJ1-2 | . | few | TRBV23-1 | TGCGCCAGAGACCTCGGGGAATACTATGGCTACACCTTC | CARDLGEYYGYTF
TRBJ1-5 | . | few | TRBV2 | TGTGCCAGCAGTGAAGGACTACAGCCCCAGCATTTT | CASSEGLQPQHF
TRBJ1-1 | . | . | TRBV18 | TGTGCCAGCTCACCAGCAGGGGTGGACACTGAAGCTTTCTTT | CASSPAGVDTEAFF
TRBJ2-7 | . | few | TRBV28 | TGTGCCAGCAGTTTGTCCTTCTACGAGCAGTACTTC | CASSLSFYEQYF
TRBJ2-1 | TRBD1 | few | TRBV9 | TGTGCCAGCAGCGGGACAGGGCGCTCCTACAATGAGCAGTTCTTC | CASSGTGRSYNEQFF
TRBJ1-4 | . | . | TRBV7-2 | TGTGCCAGCAGCCAAGCCACTTATGAAAAACTGTTTTTT | CASSQATYEKLFF